The 32 T cell receptor beta chains reported below all come from one sample, sequenced in a study of cytomegalovirus exposure and HLA in healthy donors. Profiling relied on immunoSEQ multiplex PCR, and the TCRdb table lists in-frame clones only, not all of them. Of 280,000 or so clones listed, roughly 90% are singletons. Material for sequencing was PBMCs. The receptors were sampled from a woman aged 18-29 years in good health and CMV-seronegative.

The CDR3 DNA reads as TGTGCCAGCAGCGTGGGGGGACTGGACACCGGGGAGCTGTTTTTT. Translation gives CASSVGGLDTGELFF. The J gene is TRBJ2-2, the V gene TRBV9, with D possibly being TRBD2 (6 bases). Germline V lookup: CDR1 SGDLS, CDR2 YYNGEE. The ends were cut back, 2 bases at V and 3 bases at J, with 11 bases in the middle. The CDR3 is 15 amino acids. Variable domain in full (rest from reference TRBV9 and TRBJ2-2): DSGVTQTPKHLITATGQRVTLRCSPRSGDLSVYWYQQSLDQGLQFLIQYYNGEERAKGNILERFSAQQFPDLHSELNLSSLELGDSALYFCASSVGGLDTGELFFGEGSRLTVL.

The gene calls are TRBV27 and TRBJ2-3; D is uncertain. Germline CDR1 and CDR2: MNHEY and SMNVEV (reference sequence). Trimming pared 7 bases from V and 5 bases from J, leaving 7 bases between. The CDR3 totals 11 residues. The CDR3 DNA reads TGTGCCAGCACTAGTAAAGATACGCAGTATTTT. It encodes CASTSKDTQYF.

This clone was seen only a few times. The chain links TRBV28 to TRBJ1-2; D is undetermined. V was shortened by 4 bases and J by 5 bases, with 14 bases between the two germline ends. CDR1 is MDHEN and CDR2 is SYDVKM in the germline V gene. The CDR3 runs 14 residues. CDR3 nucleotide sequence: TGTGCCAGCAGTTCCCCCGGAGGCCGGTATGGCTACACCTTC. Protein: CASSSPGGRYGYTF.

V gene TRBV11-2 combines with J gene TRBJ2-7, with a tentative D call TRBD1 (5 bases). Germline values: CDR1 SGHAT, CDR2 FQNNGV. The V gene lost 5 bases and the J gene lost 3 bases, with 14 bases spanning the gap. The CDR3 has 14 amino acids. In DNA form, the CDR3 reads TGTGCCAGCAGCACTCGACAGTATCGCTACGAGCAGTACTTC. Protein product: CASSTRQYRYEQYF.

V is TRBV19 and J is TRBJ2-7; TRBD1 aligns across 7 bases. Trimming removed 0 bases from V and 2 bases from J; junction bases left unmatched: 10. This CDR3 spans 17 amino acids. Germline-derived CDR1 and CDR2 are LNHDA and SQIVND (reference sequence). The CDR3 DNA is TGTGCCAGTAGTATAGATCACAGGGGCTTCCCAACCTACGAGCAGTACTTC. This sequence encodes CASSIDHRGFPTYEQYF.

V gene TRBV2 combines with J gene TRBJ2-1; D is possibly TRBD2 (5 bases). CDR1 is SNHLY and CDR2 is FYNNEI in the germline V gene. Trimming cost V 0 bases and J 1 base, with 7 bases left between them. CDR3 length: 15 residues. Here the CDR3 reads CASSEASGSYNEQFF. The CDR3 coding sequence is TGTGCCAGCAGTGAAGCGTCGGGATCCTACAATGAGCAGTTCTTC.

The chain has TRBV4-3 and TRBJ1-2, with 8 bases fitting TRBD1. Trimming took 0 bases from V and 5 from J; bases not matched to a gene: 2. The germline V gene has CDR1 LGHNA and CDR2 YSLEER. The CDR3 is 14 residues long. The DNA of the CDR3 is TGCGCCAGCAGCCAAGAGACAGGGGAATATGGCTACACCTTC. Translation: CASSQETGEYGYTF.

The rearrangement joins TRBV6-1 to TRBJ2-1; 7 positions match TRBD2. V gave up 5 bases and J gave up 4 bases; unmatched junction bases: 8. The CDR3 sequence is 15 residues long. In germline, CDR1 is MNHNS, CDR2 SASEGT. This CDR3 reads CASSLFSGSYNEQFF. The CDR3 region has the DNA TGTGCCAGCAGTCTTTTTAGCGGGTCATACAATGAGCAGTTCTTC.

The table lists this clone with a count of one. The CDR3 DNA is TGTGCCAGCAGCCTCAGGGTTGGCACTGAAGCTTTCTTT. This codes for CASSLRVGTEAFF. J is TRBJ1-1 and V is TRBV7-9; TRBD1 might be the D (5 bases). V lost 5 bases and J lost 4, with 11 bases in between. In germline, CDR1 is SEHNR, CDR2 FQNEAQ (reference sequence). The length of the CDR3 is 13 residues.

The V gene is TRBV5-4, the J gene TRBJ2-2, with 8 bases lining up with TRBD2. The ends lost 4 bases at V and 6 bases at J; junction bases unmatched: 11. Germline-derived CDR1 and CDR2 are SGHNT and YYREEE (reference sequence). CDR3 length: 16 amino acids. CDR3 bases: TGTGCCAGCAGCCGTCAACTGCGGGGGGTATCCGGGGAGCTGTTTTTT. Amino acids: CASSRQLRGVSGELFF. Based on the CDR3 plus reference TRBV5-4 and TRBJ2-2, the full variable domain is ETGVTQSPTHLIKTRGQQVTLRCSSQSGHNTVSWYQQALGQGPQFIFQYYREEENGRGNFPPRFSGLQFPNYSSELNVNALELDDSALYLCASSRQLRGVSGELFFGEGSRLTVL.

V is TRBV19 and J is TRBJ2-2, with TRBD1 identical over 7 bases. V lost 4 bases to trimming and J lost 7 bases; unmatched junction nucleotides: 3. Germline lookup yields CDR1 LNHDA and CDR2 SQIVND (reference sequence). The CDR3 runs to 13 residues. DNA for the CDR3: TGTGCCAGTAGTAACAGGGGTGGCGGGGAGCTGTTTTTT. Protein sequence: CASSNRGGGELFF.

The chain joins TRBV11-2 to TRBJ2-1; D uncertain. The CDR3 length is 14 residues. V was cut by 5 bases and J by 0 bases, with 8 bases left in between. CDR1 and CDR2 from the germline V gene are SGHAT and FQNNGV. The CDR3 region is CASSPPSSYNEQFF. The CDR3 region has the DNA TGTGCCAGCAGCCCACCTAGCTCCTACAATGAGCAGTTCTTC. The variable domain in full, completed from reference TRBV11-2 and TRBJ2-1, reads EAGVAQSPRYKIIEKRQSVAFWCNPISGHATLYWYQQILGQGPKLLIQFQNNGVVDDSQLPKDRFSAERLKGVDSTLKIQPAKLEDSAVYLCASSPPSSYNEQFFGPGTRLTVL.

This rearrangement joins TRBV5-6 to TRBJ2-5, with D maybe TRBD1 (6 bases). The CDR3 spans 14 residues. CDR1 SGHDT and CDR2 YYEEEE come from the germline V gene. V was clipped by 0 bases and J by 4 bases, with 10 bases between them. DNA of the CDR3: TGTGCCAGCAGCTTGGGACAGGTGCGAGAGACCCAGTACTTC. Its protein is CASSLGQVRETQYF.

The chain is built from TRBV11-1 and TRBJ2-7, with a possible D match to TRBD2 (5 bases). The CDR3 covers 14 residues. V lost 1 base and J lost 1, with 8 bases in between. Germline values: CDR1 SGHAT, CDR2 FQDESV (reference sequence). DNA for the CDR3: TGTGCCAGCAGCTTAGTGGCGGGTTCCTACGAGCAGTACTTC. This encodes CASSLVAGSYEQYF. The variable domain in full, with the rest retrieved from reference TRBV11-1 and TRBJ2-7, is EAEVAQSPRYKITEKSQAVAFWCDPISGHATLYWYRQILGQGPELLVQFQDESVVDDSQLPKDRFSAERLKGVDSTLKIQPAELGDSAMYLCASSLVAGSYEQYFGPGTRLTVT.

The chain joins TRBV5-4 to TRBJ2-1; 12 bases line up with TRBD2. Per germline, CDR1 SGHNT and CDR2 YYREEE (reference sequence). V dropped 4 bases and J dropped 5; count of bases not matched to a gene: 4. The CDR3 has 15 amino acids. The CDR3 nucleotides are TGTGCCAGCAGCCCTCGGACTAGCGGGAACAATGAGCAGTTCTTC. Translating gives CASSPRTSGNNEQFF.

This clone appeared many times. The chain uses TRBV6-1 and TRBJ2-7; 11 bases agree with TRBD1. V lost 1 base and J lost 3; bases outside the gene matches: 5. The V gene's germline CDR1 is MNHNS and CDR2 SASEGT. The CDR3 spans 16 residues. As DNA, the CDR3 is TGTGCCAGCAGTGAAGGCCCCGGGACAGGGGGCTACGAGCAGTACTTC. It codes for CASSEGPGTGGYEQYF.

This clone has just one count. The genes are TRBV30 and TRBJ2-3; 13 nucleotides line up with TRBD2. From germline, CDR1 is GTSNPN and CDR2 SVGIG (reference sequence). This CDR3 has 20 residues. The V gene end was trimmed by 4 bases and the J gene end by 1 base; junction bases not matched to a gene: 17. As DNA, the CDR3 is TGTGCCTGGATCCCAAGGGACAGGGGACTAGCGGGGCACCGCACAGATACGCAGTATTTT. This codes for CAWIPRDRGLAGHRTDTQYF.

The genes are TRBV20-1 and TRBJ2-1; D is unclear. The CDR3 has 10 residues. Looked up from germline, CDR1 is DFQATT and CDR2 is SNEGSKA (reference sequence). Between the trimmed V and J ends, which lost 3 bases and 7 bases, there was a span of 4 bases. DNA for the CDR3: TGCAGTGCTAGGAGTAATGAGCAGTTCTTC. It yields the protein CSARSNEQFF.

V is TRBV6-5 and J is TRBJ2-3; TRBD2 is a possible D gene (6 bases). The CDR3 loop spans 14 amino acids. With 2 bases removed from V and 4 bases from J, the gap between germline ends came to 10 bases. Germline CDR1 reads MNHEY; CDR2 reads SVGAGI. In DNA form, the CDR3 reads TGTGCCAGCAGTTACGCTAGCGAGGCAGATACGCAGTATTTT. This codes for CASSYASEADTQYF.

The genes are TRBV27 and TRBJ1-1; the D gene is possibly TRBD1 (5 bases). The length of the CDR3 is 15 residues. Germline V gene sequence: CDR1 MNHEY, CDR2 SMNVEV (reference sequence). Deletions cut 2 bases from V and 4 bases from J, with 14 bases between. This chain's CDR3 is CASSLQRQSVTEAFF. The DNA of the CDR3 is TGTGCCAGCAGTTTACAAAGACAGTCGGTCACTGAAGCTTTCTTT.

J is TRBJ2-7 and V is TRBV28; 8 bases match TRBD2. The J segment lost 6 bases and the V segment lost 6 bases, leaving 13 bases of the junction unmatched. Per germline, CDR1 MDHEN and CDR2 SYDVKM. The CDR3 runs to 15 residues. CDR3 bases: TGTGCCAGCAGCCACAGCGGGGGTCAGACCTGCGAGCAGTACTTC. This codes for CASSHSGGQTCEQYF.

The chain joins TRBV9 to TRBJ2-5; 10 positions agree with TRBD2. Germline values: CDR1 SGDLS, CDR2 YYNGEE. V lost 0 bases to trimming and J lost 4 bases; unmatched junction nucleotides: 9. This CDR3 spans 17 amino acids. Here the CDR3 reads CASSVDGAGGVVETQYF. CDR3 DNA: TGTGCCAGCAGCGTAGACGGAGCGGGGGGGGTTGTAGAGACCCAGTACTTC.

The chain employs TRBV10-3 and TRBJ2-7; 9 bases agree with TRBD1. Per germline, CDR1 ENHRY and CDR2 SYGVKD. J lost 4 bases, V lost 11 bases, and 9 bases had no gene match. CDR3 length: 13 amino acids. DNA for the CDR3: TGTGCCTGCCAGCCGGGACAGGGTTACGAGCAGTACTTC. Its protein is CACQPGQGYEQYF.

The V call is TRBV4-2, the J call TRBJ2-5; D may be TRBD1 (7 bases). Between the trimmed V and J ends, which lost 0 bases and 4 bases, there was a span of 18 bases. The CDR3 consists of 17 residues. CDR1 is LGHNA, CDR2 YNFKEQ, per germline. The CDR3 loop is CASSQDHGGGERETQYF. CDR3 coding DNA: TGTGCCAGCAGCCAAGATCATGGAGGGGGCGAGCGAGAGACCCAGTACTTC.

The rearrangement links TRBV19 to TRBJ1-5; 11 bases align to TRBD1. The junction had 9 bases not matched to a gene; V was cut back by 4 bases and J by 7 bases. The length of the CDR3 is 16 residues. Germline values: CDR1 LNHDA, CDR2 SQIVND (reference sequence). The CDR3 loop reads CASSSTQDRGPQPQHF. Written as DNA, the CDR3 is TGTGCCAGTAGTAGTACACAGGACAGGGGGCCACAGCCCCAGCATTTT.

V gene TRBV5-1 combines with J gene TRBJ1-3, with TRBD1 identical over 7 bases. The V gene's germline CDR1 is SGHRS and CDR2 YFSETQ. V lost 8 bases and J lost 3; bases outside the gene matches: 8. CDR3 size: 14 residues. DNA for the CDR3: TGCGCCAGAGACCGGGACAGCGGTGGAAACACCATATATTTT. It yields the protein CARDRDSGGNTIYF.

The J gene is TRBJ1-1, the V gene TRBV19; no reliable D call. The V gene lost 3 bases and the J gene lost 1 base, with 9 bases spanning the gap. Looked up from germline, CDR1 is LNHDA and CDR2 is SQIVND (reference sequence). The CDR3 spans 14 residues. CDR3 region: CASSIDYRNTEAFF. DNA for the CDR3: TGTGCCAGTAGTATTGACTACAGGAACACTGAAGCTTTCTTT.

This rearrangement joins TRBV30 to TRBJ1-2, with 9 bases matching TRBD1. Looked up from germline, CDR1 is GTSNPN and CDR2 is SVGIG (reference sequence). V gave up 5 bases and J gave up 2 bases; unmatched junction bases: 0. The CDR3 totals 12 residues. The CDR3 spells CAWDRGNYGYTF. DNA for the CDR3: TGTGCCTGGGACAGGGGGAACTATGGCTACACCTTC.

This chain links TRBV6-5 with TRBJ2-1; 7 nucleotides line up with TRBD2. This CDR3 comprises 15 residues. Germline CDR1 reads MNHEY; CDR2 reads SVGAGI. J lost 5 bases, V lost 4 bases, and 8 bases had no gene match. CDR3 in DNA: TGTGCCAGCAGTTTGAGCGGGGAAGGTAACAATGAGCAGTTCTTC. Translating gives CASSLSGEGNNEQFF.

DNA for the CDR3: TGTGCCAGCAGCAACCGGACAGGGAGGAACACTGAAGCTTTCTTT. It codes for CASSNRTGRNTEAFF. The chain uses TRBV14 and TRBJ1-1, with 8 bases identical to TRBD1. The trim removed 5 bases at V and 1 base at J, leaving 6 bases unmatched. CDR3 length: 15 residues. CDR1 and CDR2 (germline): SGHDN, FVKESK.

The V and J genes are TRBV7-2 and TRBJ2-3; 14 bases match TRBD2. CDR3 length: 16 residues. Germline V gene data show CDR1 as SGHTA and CDR2 as FQGNSA. V shed 2 bases, J shed 6 bases, and the junction held 4 bases outside the gene matches. CDR3 residues: CASSLRLAGGQDTQYF. In DNA form, the CDR3 reads TGTGCCAGCAGCTTACGACTAGCGGGAGGGCAGGATACGCAGTATTTT. Combining the CDR3 with reference TRBV7-2 and TRBJ2-3 gives the whole variable domain GAGVSQSPSNKVTEKGKDVELRCDPISGHTALYWYRQSLGQGLEFLIYFQGNSAPDKSGLPSDRFSAERTGGSVSTLTIQRTQQEDSAVYLCASSLRLAGGQDTQYFGPGTRLTVL.

This clone was observed once. The chain links TRBV9 to TRBJ2-3; D possibly corresponds to TRBD2 (6 bases). Germline-derived CDR1 and CDR2 are SGDLS and YYNGEE. The CDR3 consists of 16 residues. V lost 4 bases and J 4 bases, leaving 19 bases between the germline ends. In nucleotides, the CDR3 is TGTGCCAGCAGCACAAACCCGGGACTCTCCCCAGATACGCAGTATTTT. Protein product: CASSTNPGLSPDTQYF.